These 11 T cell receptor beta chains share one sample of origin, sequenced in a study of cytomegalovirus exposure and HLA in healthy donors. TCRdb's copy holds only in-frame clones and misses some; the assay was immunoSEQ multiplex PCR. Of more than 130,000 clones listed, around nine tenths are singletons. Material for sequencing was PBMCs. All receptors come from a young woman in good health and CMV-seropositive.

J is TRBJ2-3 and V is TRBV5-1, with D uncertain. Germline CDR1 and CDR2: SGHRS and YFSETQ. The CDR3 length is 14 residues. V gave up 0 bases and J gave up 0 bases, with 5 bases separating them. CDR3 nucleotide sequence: TGCGCCAGCAGCTTGGGCAGGAGCACAGATACGCAGTATTTT. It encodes CASSLGRSTDTQYF. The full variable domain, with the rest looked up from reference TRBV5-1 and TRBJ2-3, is KAGVTQTPRYLIKTRGQQVTLSCSPISGHRSVSWYQQTPGQGLQFLFEYFSETQRNKGNFPGRFSGRQFSNSRSEMNVSTLELGDSALYLCASSLGRSTDTQYFGPGTRLTVL.

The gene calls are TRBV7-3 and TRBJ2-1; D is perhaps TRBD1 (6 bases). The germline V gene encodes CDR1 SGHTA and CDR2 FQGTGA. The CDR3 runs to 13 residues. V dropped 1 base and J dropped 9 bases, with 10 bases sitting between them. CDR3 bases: TGTGCCAGCAGCTTAAATGGGGGCAGTGAGCAGTTCTTC. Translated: CASSLNGGSEQFF.

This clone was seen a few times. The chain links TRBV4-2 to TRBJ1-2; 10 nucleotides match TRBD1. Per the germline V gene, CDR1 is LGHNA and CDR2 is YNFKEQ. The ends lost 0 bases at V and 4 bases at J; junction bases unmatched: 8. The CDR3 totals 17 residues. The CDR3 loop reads CASSQDLPGQGSYGYTF. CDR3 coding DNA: TGTGCCAGCAGCCAAGATTTACCGGGACAGGGGTCCTATGGCTACACCTTC.

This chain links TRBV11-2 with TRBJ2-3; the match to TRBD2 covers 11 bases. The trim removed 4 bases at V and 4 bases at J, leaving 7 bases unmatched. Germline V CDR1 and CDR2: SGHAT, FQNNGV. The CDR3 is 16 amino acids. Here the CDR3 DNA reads TGTGCCAGCAGCTCGCTAGCGGGAGGACTCCCAGATACGCAGTATTTT. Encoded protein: CASSSLAGGLPDTQYF.

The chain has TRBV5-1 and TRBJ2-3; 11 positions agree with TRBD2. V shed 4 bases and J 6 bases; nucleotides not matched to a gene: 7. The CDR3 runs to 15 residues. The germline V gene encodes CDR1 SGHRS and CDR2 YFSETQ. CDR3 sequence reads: CASSRLAGGWDTQYF. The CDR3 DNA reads TGCGCCAGCAGCCGCCTAGCGGGGGGATGGGATACGCAGTATTTT. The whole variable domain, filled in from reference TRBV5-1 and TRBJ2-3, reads KAGVTQTPRYLIKTRGQQVTLSCSPISGHRSVSWYQQTPGQGLQFLFEYFSETQRNKGNFPGRFSGRQFSNSRSEMNVSTLELGDSALYLCASSRLAGGWDTQYFGPGTRLTVL.

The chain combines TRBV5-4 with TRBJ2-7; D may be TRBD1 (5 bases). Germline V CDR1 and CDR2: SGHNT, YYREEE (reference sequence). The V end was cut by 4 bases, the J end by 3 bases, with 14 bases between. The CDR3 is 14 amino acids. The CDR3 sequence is CASSRKGIDYEQYF. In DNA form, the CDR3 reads TGTGCCAGCAGCCGCAAGGGGATCGACTACGAGCAGTACTTC.

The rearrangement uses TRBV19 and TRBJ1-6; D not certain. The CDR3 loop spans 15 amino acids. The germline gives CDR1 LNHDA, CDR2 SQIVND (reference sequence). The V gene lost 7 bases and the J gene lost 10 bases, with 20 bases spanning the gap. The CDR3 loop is CASTPYSGLGSPLHF. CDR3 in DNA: TGTGCCAGTACACCATATTCGGGTCTTGGCTCACCCCTCCACTTT.

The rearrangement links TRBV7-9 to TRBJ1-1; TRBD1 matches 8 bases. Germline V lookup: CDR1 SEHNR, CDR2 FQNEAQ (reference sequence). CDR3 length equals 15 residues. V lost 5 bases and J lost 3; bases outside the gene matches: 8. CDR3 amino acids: CASSPARGRDTEAFF. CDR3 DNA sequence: TGTGCCAGCAGCCCCGCCAGGGGGCGAGACACTGAAGCTTTCTTT. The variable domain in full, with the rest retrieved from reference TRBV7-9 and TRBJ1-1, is DTGVSQNPRHKITKRGQNVTFRCDPISEHNRLYWYRQTLGQGPEFLTYFQNEAQLEKSRLLSDRFSAERPKGSFSTLEIQRTEQGDSAMYLCASSPARGRDTEAFFGQGTRLTVV.

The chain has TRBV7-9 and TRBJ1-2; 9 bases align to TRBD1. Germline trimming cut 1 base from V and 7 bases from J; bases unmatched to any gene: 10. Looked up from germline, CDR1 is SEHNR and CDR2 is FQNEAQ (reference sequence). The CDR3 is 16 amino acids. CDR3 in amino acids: CASSLEGQGPQGGYTF. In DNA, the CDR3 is TGTGCCAGCAGCTTAGAGGGACAGGGTCCCCAGGGTGGCTACACCTTC.

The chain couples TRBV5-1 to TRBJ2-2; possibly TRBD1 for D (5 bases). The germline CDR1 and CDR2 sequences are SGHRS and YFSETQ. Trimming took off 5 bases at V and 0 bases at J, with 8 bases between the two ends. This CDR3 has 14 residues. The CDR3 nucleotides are TGCGCCAGCAGGACAGCCACGAACACCGGGGAGCTGTTTTTT. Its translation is CASRTATNTGELFF. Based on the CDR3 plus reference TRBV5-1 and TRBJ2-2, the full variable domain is KAGVTQTPRYLIKTRGQQVTLSCSPISGHRSVSWYQQTPGQGLQFLFEYFSETQRNKGNFPGRFSGRQFSNSRSEMNVSTLELGDSALYLCASRTATNTGELFFGEGSRLTVL.

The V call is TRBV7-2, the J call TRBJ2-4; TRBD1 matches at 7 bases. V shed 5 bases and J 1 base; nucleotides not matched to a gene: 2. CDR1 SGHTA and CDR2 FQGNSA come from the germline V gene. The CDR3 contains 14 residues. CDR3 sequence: CASSPDRAKNIQYF. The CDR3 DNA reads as TGTGCCAGCAGCCCGGACAGGGCCAAAAACATTCAGTACTTC. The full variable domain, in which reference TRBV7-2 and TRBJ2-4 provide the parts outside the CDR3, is GAGVSQSPSNKVTEKGKDVELRCDPISGHTALYWYRQSLGQGLEFLIYFQGNSAPDKSGLPSDRFSAERTGGSVSTLTIQRTQQEDSAVYLCASSPDRAKNIQYFGAGTRLSVL.